This T cell receptor beta chain was sequenced for a study of T cell repertoires in cytomegalovirus infection. The CDR3 is 15 residues long. Germline CDR1 SGHTA, CDR2 FQGNSA. V gave up 0 bases and J gave up 8 bases; unmatched junction bases: 4. This clonotype was seen many times. TCRdb recomputed calls from the reads with MiXCR, one row per CDR3 protein. The table includes 400,000 or so distinct CDR3 sequences, approximately 30% detected once. Sample: PBMCs. The receptor comes from a human donor in good health (CMV status not recorded). Some clones in this sample may be carry-over from other donors' samples. This rearrangement joins TRBV7-2 to TRBJ1-6; 7 bases are shared with TRBD1. The CDR3 DNA reads TGTGCCAGCAGCTTAGCGCAGGGGGTTGATTCACCCCTCCACTTT. As protein: CASSLAQGVDSPLHF.